This TCR beta chain is drawn from a study of blood T cell repertoires in COVID-19. Across the whole study: COVID-19 samples collected from the United States, Italy and Spain covered acute and convalescent phases.

Original methodology: Quantification of nucleated cells was approximated via reference gene primer amplification. TCRdb keeps only in-frame clones here, not all; method: immunoSEQ multiplex PCR. V and J calls and clone size follow that table, whereas D and trimming were derived from the DNA. The table shows 250,000 to 300,000 clones, with 70% to 90% occurring only once. Participant age was roughly 18 to 90 years, and participants resided in roughly 25 US areas. Participants reported their clinical history, and cohort assignment relied on those reports. The CDR3 totals 12 residues. In germline, CDR1 is MDHEN, CDR2 SYDVKM. V was cut by 2 bases and J by 9 bases, with 8 bases left in between.

This clonotype was obtained from a young man who had recovered from COVID-19. The chain carries TRBV28 and TRBJ2-1; unclear D gene. Sequencing was carried out using PBMCs or T cells enriched from blood (not recorded which). Here the CDR3 reads CASSLQITEQFF. DNA of the CDR3: TGTGCCAGCAGTTTACAGATCACTGAGCAGTTCTTC.